This TCR beta chain was recorded in a study of shared clonotypes between healthy human individuals. Study context: The plates for each donor numbered three CD4 naive, three CD4 memory, two CD8 naive and one CD8 memory.

TCRdb keeps only in-frame clones here, not all; method: immunoSEQ multiplex PCR. This sample has approximately 1.1 million clones, with around three quarters found just once. Only Caucasian adults living in Nashville, Tennessee made up the donor group. The CDR3 is 18 amino acids. Trimming stripped 7 bases from V and 1 base from J, with 20 bases between. Germline loops: CDR1 MNHEY, CDR2 SMNVEV (reference sequence). V gene TRBV27 combines with J gene TRBJ2-6; maybe TRBD1 (5 bases). The sequencing sample was made of memory CD4+ T cells from PBMCs. Subset meaning: CD45RA-negative fraction. This receptor was obtained from a man aged 18 to 30 in good health. Some clones in this sample may be carry-over from other donors' samples. This CDR3 reads CASTHLARGSSGANVLTF. The CDR3 bases are TGTGCCAGCACCCACCTTGCTAGGGGTAGTTCTGGGGCCAACGTCCTGACTTTC.